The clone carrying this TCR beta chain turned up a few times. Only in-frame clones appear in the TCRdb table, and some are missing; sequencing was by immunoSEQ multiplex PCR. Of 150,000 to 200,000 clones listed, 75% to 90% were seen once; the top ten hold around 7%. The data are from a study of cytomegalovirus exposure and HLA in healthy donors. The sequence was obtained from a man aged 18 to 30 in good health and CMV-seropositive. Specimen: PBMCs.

CDR3 region: CASSPRDRGGNEQFF. CDR3 bases: TGTGCCAGCAGTCCCCGGGACAGGGGGGGTAATGAGCAGTTCTTC. The chain is built from TRBV27 and TRBJ2-1, with 11 bases lining up with TRBD1. This CDR3 has 15 amino acids. Germline V gene sequence: CDR1 MNHEY, CDR2 SMNVEV (reference sequence). The junction had 7 bases not matched to a gene; V was cut back by 5 bases and J by 7 bases.